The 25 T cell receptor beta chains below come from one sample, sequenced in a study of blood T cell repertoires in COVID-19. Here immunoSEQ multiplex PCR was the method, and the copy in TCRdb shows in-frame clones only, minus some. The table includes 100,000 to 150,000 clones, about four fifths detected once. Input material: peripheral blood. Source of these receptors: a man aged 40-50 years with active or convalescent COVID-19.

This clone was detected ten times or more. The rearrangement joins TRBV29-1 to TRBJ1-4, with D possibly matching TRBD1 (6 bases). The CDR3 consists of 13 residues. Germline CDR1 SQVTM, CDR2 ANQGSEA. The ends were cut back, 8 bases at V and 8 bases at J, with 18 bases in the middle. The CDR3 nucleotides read TGCAGCACCTCCAGGGGTAGGAAGGAAAAACTGTTTTTT. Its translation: CSTSRGRKEKLFF.

The CDR3 DNA follows: TGTGCCAGCAGCCCCCAAAGCAATAAAGACTACGAGCAGTACTTC. This codes for CASSPQSNKDYEQYF. The chain recombines TRBV7-3 with TRBJ2-7, with D unclear. This CDR3 is built from 15 residues. The germline CDR1 and CDR2 sequences are SGHTA and FQGTGA. Trimming took 5 bases from V and 3 from J, leaving 17 bases between them.

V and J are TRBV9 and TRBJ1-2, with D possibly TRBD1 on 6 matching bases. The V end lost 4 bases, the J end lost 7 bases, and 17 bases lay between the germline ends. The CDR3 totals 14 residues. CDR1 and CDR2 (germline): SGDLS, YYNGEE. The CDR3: CASSSRQEVGGYTF. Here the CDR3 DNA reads TGTGCCAGCAGCTCCCGACAGGAGGTCGGTGGCTACACCTTC. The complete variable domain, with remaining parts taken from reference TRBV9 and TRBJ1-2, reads DSGVTQTPKHLITATGQRVTLRCSPRSGDLSVYWYQQSLDQGLQFLIQYYNGEERAKGNILERFSAQQFPDLHSELNLSSLELGDSALYFCASSSRQEVGGYTFGSGTRLTVV.

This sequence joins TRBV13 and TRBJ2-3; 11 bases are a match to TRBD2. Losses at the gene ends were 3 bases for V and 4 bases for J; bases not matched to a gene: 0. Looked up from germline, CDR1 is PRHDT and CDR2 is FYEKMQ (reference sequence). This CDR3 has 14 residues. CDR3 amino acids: CASSLGLAADTQYF. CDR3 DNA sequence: TGTGCCAGCAGCTTGGGACTAGCGGCAGATACGCAGTATTTT.

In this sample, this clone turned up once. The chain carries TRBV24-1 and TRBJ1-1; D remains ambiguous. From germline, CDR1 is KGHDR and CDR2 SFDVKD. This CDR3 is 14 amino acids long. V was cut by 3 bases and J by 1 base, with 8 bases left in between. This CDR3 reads CATSDGGKNTEAFF. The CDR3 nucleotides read TGTGCCACCAGTGATGGCGGGAAGAACACTGAAGCTTTCTTT.

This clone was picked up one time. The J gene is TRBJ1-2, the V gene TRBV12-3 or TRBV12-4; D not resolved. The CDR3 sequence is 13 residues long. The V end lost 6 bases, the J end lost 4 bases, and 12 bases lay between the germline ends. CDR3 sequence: CASSPTGFYGYTF. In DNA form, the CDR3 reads TGTGCCAGCAGCCCGACGGGGTTCTATGGCTACACCTTC.

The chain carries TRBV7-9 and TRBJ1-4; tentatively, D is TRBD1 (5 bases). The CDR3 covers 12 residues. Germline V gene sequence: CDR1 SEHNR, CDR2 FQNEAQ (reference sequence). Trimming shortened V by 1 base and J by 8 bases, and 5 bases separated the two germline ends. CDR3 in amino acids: CASSLGQEKLFF. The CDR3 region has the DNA TGTGCCAGCAGCTTAGGACAGGAAAAACTGTTTTTT.

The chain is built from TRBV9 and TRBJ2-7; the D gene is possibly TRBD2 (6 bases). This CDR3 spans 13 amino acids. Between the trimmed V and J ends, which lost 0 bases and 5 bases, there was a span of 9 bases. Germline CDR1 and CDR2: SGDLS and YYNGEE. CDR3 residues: CASSVGLVHEQYF. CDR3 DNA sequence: TGTGCCAGCAGCGTAGGACTAGTCCACGAGCAGTACTTC.

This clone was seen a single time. As DNA, the CDR3 is TGTGCCAGTAGTATAGGTGGGACAGGGGTGGCTGGGGCCAACGTCCTGACTTTC. As protein: CASSIGGTGVAGANVLTF. The rearrangement joins TRBV19 to TRBJ2-6; 10 positions agree with TRBD1. CDR3 size: 18 residues. V lost 1 base, J lost 2 bases, and 5 bases stayed unmatched. Per the germline V gene, CDR1 is LNHDA and CDR2 is SQIVND (reference sequence).

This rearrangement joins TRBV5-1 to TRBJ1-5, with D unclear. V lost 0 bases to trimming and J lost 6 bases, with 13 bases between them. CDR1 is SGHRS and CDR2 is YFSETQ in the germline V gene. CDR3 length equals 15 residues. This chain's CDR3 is CASSLAAGGGQPQHF. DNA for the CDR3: TGCGCCAGCAGCTTGGCCGCGGGTGGAGGTCAGCCCCAGCATTTT.

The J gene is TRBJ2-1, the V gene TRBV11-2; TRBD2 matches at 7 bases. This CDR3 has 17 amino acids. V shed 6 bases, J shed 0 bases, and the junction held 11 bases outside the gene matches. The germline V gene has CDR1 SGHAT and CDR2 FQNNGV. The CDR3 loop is CASRGGSNTASYNEQFF. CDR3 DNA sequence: TGTGCCAGCAGGGGGGGGTCGAACACTGCCTCCTACAATGAGCAGTTCTTC.

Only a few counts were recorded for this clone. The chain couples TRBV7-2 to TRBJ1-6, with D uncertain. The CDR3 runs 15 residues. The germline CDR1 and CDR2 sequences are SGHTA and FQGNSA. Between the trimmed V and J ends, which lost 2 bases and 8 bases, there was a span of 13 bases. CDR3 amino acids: CASSLLWAAYSPLHF. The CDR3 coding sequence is TGTGCCAGCAGCTTACTCTGGGCAGCCTATTCACCCCTCCACTTT. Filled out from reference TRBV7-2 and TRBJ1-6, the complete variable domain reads GAGVSQSPSNKVTEKGKDVELRCDPISGHTALYWYRQSLGQGLEFLIYFQGNSAPDKSGLPSDRFSAERTGGSVSTLTIQRTQQEDSAVYLCASSLLWAAYSPLHFGNGTRLTVT.

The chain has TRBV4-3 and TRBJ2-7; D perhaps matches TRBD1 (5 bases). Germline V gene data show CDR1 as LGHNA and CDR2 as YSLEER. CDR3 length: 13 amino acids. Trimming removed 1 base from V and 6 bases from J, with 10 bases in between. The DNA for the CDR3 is TGCGCCAGCAGCCAAGTACAGGCCAGCGAGCAGTACTTC. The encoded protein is CASSQVQASEQYF.

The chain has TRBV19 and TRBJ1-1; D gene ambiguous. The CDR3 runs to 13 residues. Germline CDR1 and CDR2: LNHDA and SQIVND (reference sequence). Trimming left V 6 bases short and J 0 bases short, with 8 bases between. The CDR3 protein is CASSPRVNTEAFF. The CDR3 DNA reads TGTGCCAGTAGCCCGAGAGTGAACACTGAAGCTTTCTTT.

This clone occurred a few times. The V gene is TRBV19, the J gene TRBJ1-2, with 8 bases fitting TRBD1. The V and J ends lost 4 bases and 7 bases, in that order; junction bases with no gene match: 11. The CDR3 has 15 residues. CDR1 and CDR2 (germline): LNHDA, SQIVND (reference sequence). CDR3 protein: CASSTSGQGRTGYTF. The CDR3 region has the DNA TGTGCCAGTAGTACCTCCGGACAGGGCCGAACTGGCTACACCTTC.

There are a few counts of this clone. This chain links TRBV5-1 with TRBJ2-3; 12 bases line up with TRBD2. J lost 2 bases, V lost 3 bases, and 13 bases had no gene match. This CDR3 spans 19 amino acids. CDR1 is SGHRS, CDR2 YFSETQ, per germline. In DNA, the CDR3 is TGCGCCAGCAGCTCTCTATCCTGGACTAGCGGGGAATTCACAGATACGCAGTATTTT. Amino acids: CASSSLSWTSGEFTDTQYF.

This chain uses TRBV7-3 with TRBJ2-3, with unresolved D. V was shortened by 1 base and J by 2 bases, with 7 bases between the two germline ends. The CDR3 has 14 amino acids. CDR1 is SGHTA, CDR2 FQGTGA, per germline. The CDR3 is CASSLKPNTDTQYF. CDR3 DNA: TGTGCCAGCAGCTTAAAGCCTAACACAGATACGCAGTATTTT.

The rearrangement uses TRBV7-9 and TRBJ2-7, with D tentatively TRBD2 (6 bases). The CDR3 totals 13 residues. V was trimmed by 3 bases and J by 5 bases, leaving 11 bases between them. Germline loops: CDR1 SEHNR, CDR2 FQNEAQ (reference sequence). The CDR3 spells CASSFQEGNEQYF. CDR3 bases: TGTGCCAGCAGCTTCCAGGAGGGGAACGAGCAGTACTTC.

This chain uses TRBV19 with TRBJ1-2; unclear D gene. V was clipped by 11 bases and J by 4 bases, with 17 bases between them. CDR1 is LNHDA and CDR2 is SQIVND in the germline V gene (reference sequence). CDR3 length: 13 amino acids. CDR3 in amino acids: CASQSDTVYGYTF. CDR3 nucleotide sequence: TGTGCCTCACAATCAGACACCGTCTATGGCTACACCTTC.

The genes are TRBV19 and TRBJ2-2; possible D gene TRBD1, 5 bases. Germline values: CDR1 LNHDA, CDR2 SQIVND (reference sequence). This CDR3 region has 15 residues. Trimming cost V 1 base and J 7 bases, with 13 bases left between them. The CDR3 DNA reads TGTGCCAGTAGTATAGCTGCAGGGAAGAGCGGGGAGCTGTTTTTT. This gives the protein CASSIAAGKSGELFF.

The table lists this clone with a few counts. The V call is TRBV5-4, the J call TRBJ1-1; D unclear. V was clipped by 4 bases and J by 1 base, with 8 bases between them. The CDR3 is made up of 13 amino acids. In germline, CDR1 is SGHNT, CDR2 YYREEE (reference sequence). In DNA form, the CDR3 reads TGTGCCAGCAGCCCACATCCGAACACTGAAGCTTTCTTT. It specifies CASSPHPNTEAFF. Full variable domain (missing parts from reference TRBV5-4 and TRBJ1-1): ETGVTQSPTHLIKTRGQQVTLRCSSQSGHNTVSWYQQALGQGPQFIFQYYREEENGRGNFPPRFSGLQFPNYSSELNVNALELDDSALYLCASSPHPNTEAFFGQGTRLTVV.

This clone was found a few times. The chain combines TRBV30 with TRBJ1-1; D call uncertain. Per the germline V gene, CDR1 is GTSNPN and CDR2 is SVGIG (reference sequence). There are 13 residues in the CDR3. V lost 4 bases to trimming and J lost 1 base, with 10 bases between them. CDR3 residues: CAWTLDWNTEAFF. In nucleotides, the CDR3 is TGTGCCTGGACTCTGGACTGGAACACTGAAGCTTTCTTT.

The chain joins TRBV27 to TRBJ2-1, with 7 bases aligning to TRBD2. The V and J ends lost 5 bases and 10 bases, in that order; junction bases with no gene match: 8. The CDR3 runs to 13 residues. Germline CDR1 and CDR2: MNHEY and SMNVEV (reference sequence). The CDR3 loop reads CASSLRLADEQFF. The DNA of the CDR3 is TGTGCCAGCAGTCTCCGACTAGCAGACGAGCAGTTCTTC.

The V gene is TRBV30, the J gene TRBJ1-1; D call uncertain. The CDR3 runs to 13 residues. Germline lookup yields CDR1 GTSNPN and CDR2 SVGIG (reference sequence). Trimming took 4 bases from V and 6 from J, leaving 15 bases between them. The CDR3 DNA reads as TGTGCCTGGACCCCCTCCGGGTTGGCTGAAGCTTTCTTT. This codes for CAWTPSGLAEAFF.

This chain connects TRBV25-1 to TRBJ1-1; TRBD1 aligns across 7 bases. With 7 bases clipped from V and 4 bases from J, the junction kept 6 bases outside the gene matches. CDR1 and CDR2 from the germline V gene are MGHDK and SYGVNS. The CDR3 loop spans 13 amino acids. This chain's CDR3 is CASKQGSLTEAFF. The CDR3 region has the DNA TGTGCCAGCAAACAGGGGTCCCTCACTGAAGCTTTCTTT.